Below, one TCR beta chain is given with its context. This CDR3 has 16 residues. V shed 3 bases and J 4 bases; nucleotides not matched to a gene: 7. Germline lookup yields CDR1 KGHSH and CDR2 LQKENI. The immunoSEQ assay was v3. Assay: immunoSEQ multiplex PCR; the TCRdb copy retains only in-frame clones and omits some. The sample shows approximately 45,000 clones, 70% to 85% of them seen only once. Time point described: pre-treatment sample, taken before nivolumab and TIL therapy. The data are from a study of TIL therapy for anti-PD-1-resistant metastatic lung cancer. Study background: Progressing patients received lymphodepletion, expanded TIL infusion and IL-2. Median patient age was nearly 55, ranging roughly 35-85 years.

The specimen was blood, collected at baseline. This receptor was identified in an older man with non-small cell lung cancer. The chain has TRBV18 and TRBJ1-3; 9 bases align to TRBD1. CDR3 amino acids: CASSPLPGQGGNTIYF. In DNA form, the CDR3 reads TGTGCCAGCTCACCCCTTCCGGGACAGGGAGGAAACACCATATATTTT.